Listed here are 20 T cell receptor beta chains from one sample, sequenced in a study of Ad26.COV2.S vaccination and SARS-CoV-2 variants. Sequenced by immunoSEQ multiplex PCR; TCRdb stores in-frame clones only, minus some. This sample yields about 180,000 clones, of which roughly 89% are seen a single time; approximately 6% belongs to the top ten. The sample here was peripheral blood, taken after recovery from COVID-19. These receptors originate from a human donor who had recovered from COVID-19.

This clone was seen only a few times. V and J are TRBV3-1 (or the pseudogene TRBV3-2) and TRBJ1-2; weak D call: TRBD1 (6 bases). Between the trimmed V and J ends, which lost 1 base and 14 bases, there was a span of 11 bases. The germline V gene has CDR1 LGHDT and CDR2 YNNKEL (reference sequence). This CDR3 is built from 11 residues. The CDR3 here is CASSQAWTATF. CDR3 nucleotides: TGTGCCAGCAGCCAAGCCTGGACAGCTACCTTC.

This chain joins TRBV6-5 and TRBJ2-7, with TRBD2 matching 7 bases. CDR1 MNHEY and CDR2 SVGAGI come from the germline V gene. J lost 0 bases, V lost 0 bases, and 5 bases had no gene match. This CDR3 contains 16 residues. This chain's CDR3 is CASSYSPGTTSYEQYF. In DNA, the CDR3 is TGTGCCAGCAGTTACTCACCGGGGACTACCTCCTACGAGCAGTACTTC.

This chain links TRBV5-1 with TRBJ2-7; D is unclear. CDR3 size: 14 residues. Germline CDR1 and CDR2: SGHRS and YFSETQ. With 5 bases removed from V and 0 bases from J, the gap between germline ends came to 12 bases. The CDR3 sequence is CASRRTEVSYEQYF. The CDR3 DNA sequence: TGCGCCAGCAGGCGGACCGAGGTCTCCTACGAGCAGTACTTC.

The chain couples TRBV4-2 to TRBJ2-7; 9 bases map to TRBD2. Germline-derived CDR1 and CDR2 are LGHNA and YNFKEQ. CDR3 size: 17 residues. Unmatched junction bases numbered 12, after V lost 4 bases and J lost 2 bases. The CDR3 region is CASSRERGAGTPYEQYF. The CDR3 DNA reads TGTGCCAGCAGCCGTGAGCGGGGGGCAGGGACACCCTACGAGCAGTACTTC.

This chain links TRBV11-3 with TRBJ2-1, with TRBD2 matching 9 bases. CDR3 length: 17 amino acids. CDR1 and CDR2 (germline): SGHNT, YENEEA. J gave up 4 bases and V 8 bases, and 15 bases lay outside the gene matches. The CDR3 spells CASRPTGGGGGYNEQFF. The CDR3 DNA sequence: TGTGCCAGCCGCCCCACGGGCGGCGGGGGGGGGTACAATGAGCAGTTCTTC.

The chain employs TRBV19 and TRBJ2-7; D remains ambiguous. CDR3 length: 13 residues. V was pared by 0 bases and J by 4 bases, with 7 bases between. The germline V gene has CDR1 LNHDA and CDR2 SQIVND (reference sequence). This CDR3 is CASSIDTEYEQYF. In DNA, the CDR3 is TGTGCCAGTAGTATAGATACTGAATACGAGCAGTACTTC.

This chain links TRBV5-4 with TRBJ2-3, with 12 nucleotides matching TRBD2. CDR3 length equals 17 residues. The V segment lost 4 bases and the J segment 6 bases; nucleotides outside the gene matches: 12. Per germline, CDR1 SGHNT and CDR2 YYREEE (reference sequence). CDR3 in DNA: TGTGCCAGCAGCCTGACGCTAGCGGGGGGGCACACGGATACGCAGTATTTT. Its translation is CASSLTLAGGHTDTQYF. Full variable domain (missing parts from reference TRBV5-4 and TRBJ2-3): ETGVTQSPTHLIKTRGQQVTLRCSSQSGHNTVSWYQQALGQGPQFIFQYYREEENGRGNFPPRFSGLQFPNYSSELNVNALELDDSALYLCASSLTLAGGHTDTQYFGPGTRLTVL.

The chain carries TRBV27 and TRBJ1-5; no clear D gene. CDR3 size: 14 residues. Germline loops: CDR1 MNHEY, CDR2 SMNVEV (reference sequence). V dropped 8 bases and J dropped 1 base, with 12 bases sitting between them. CDR3 DNA: TGTGCCAGCGGCGTAGCGGGCAGCAATCAGCCCCAGCATTTT. The encoded protein is CASGVAGSNQPQHF.

This chain joins TRBV27 and TRBJ2-7; D is unclear. Germline lookup yields CDR1 MNHEY and CDR2 SMNVEV (reference sequence). This CDR3 is 15 amino acids long. V was shortened by 2 bases and J by 0 bases, with 11 bases between the two germline ends. CDR3 in amino acids: CASSLALDPSYEQYF. The CDR3 coding sequence is TGTGCCAGCAGTTTAGCCTTAGACCCCTCCTACGAGCAGTACTTC.

V and J are TRBV3-1 (or the pseudogene TRBV3-2) and TRBJ2-3; 7 nucleotides align to TRBD2. Germline trimming cut 6 bases from V and 3 bases from J; bases unmatched to any gene: 15. Germline values: CDR1 LGHDT, CDR2 YNNKEL (reference sequence). The CDR3 runs to 17 residues. The CDR3: CASSQLGGGSVTDTQYF. The DNA for the CDR3 is TGTGCCAGCAGTCAACTAGGCGGCGGGAGTGTGACAGATACGCAGTATTTT.

This chain links TRBV7-6 with TRBJ2-1; 14 bases fit TRBD2. Germline V gives CDR1 SGHVS, CDR2 FNYEAQ. V was clipped by 1 base and J by 2 bases; unmatched bases: 7. There are 19 residues in the CDR3. The CDR3 nucleotides read TGTGCCAGCAGCTTAGGTAGAGGACTAGCGGGGGGACCCTACAATGAGCAGTTCTTC. This codes for CASSLGRGLAGGPYNEQFF.

This chain links TRBV18 with TRBJ1-2, with 10 bases fitting TRBD1. V was pared by 3 bases and J by 7 bases, with 5 bases of the junction left unmatched. From germline, CDR1 is KGHSH and CDR2 LQKENI. This CDR3 is 14 amino acids long. CDR3 bases: TGTGCCAGCTCACCGGGACAGGGGAGGAGTGGCTACACCTTC. It is translated as CASSPGQGRSGYTF.

The rearrangement joins TRBV9 to TRBJ1-1, with D uncertain. Germline assignment: CDR1 SGDLS and CDR2 YYNGEE. The CDR3 is 15 residues long. Trimming removed 4 bases from V and 6 bases from J, with 19 bases in between. The CDR3 loop reads CASSLTAGRFAEAFF. DNA for the CDR3: TGTGCCAGCAGCCTAACAGCGGGTAGATTCGCTGAAGCTTTCTTT.

The V call is TRBV9, the J call TRBJ2-5; 10 bases agree with TRBD2. This CDR3 spans 14 amino acids. The germline CDR1 and CDR2 sequences are SGDLS and YYNGEE. The J segment lost 5 bases and the V segment lost 2 bases, leaving 3 bases of the junction unmatched. CDR3 nucleotides: TGTGCCAGCAGCGTTAGCGGGGGGCCGGAGACCCAGTACTTC. The encoded protein is CASSVSGGPETQYF.

The gene calls are TRBV12-3 or TRBV12-4 and TRBJ2-2; no clear D. V was pared by 2 bases and J by 8 bases, with 9 bases between. This CDR3 region has 13 residues. This CDR3 is CASSLRLSGELFF. The CDR3 DNA follows: TGTGCCAGCAGTTTACGTCTGTCGGGGGAGCTGTTTTTT.

This chain connects TRBV19 to TRBJ1-5; perhaps TRBD1 as D (6 bases). This CDR3 has 15 residues. CDR1 is LNHDA and CDR2 is SQIVND in the germline V gene (reference sequence). The V gene lost 5 bases and the J gene lost 2 bases, with 13 bases spanning the gap. Written as DNA, the CDR3 is TGTGCCAGTAGTGTGGAGGGGGTGGGCAATCAGCCCCAGCATTTT. Its translation is CASSVEGVGNQPQHF.

This CDR3 is CASKGQGSEKLFF. CDR3 DNA sequence: TGTGCCTCCAAGGGGCAGGGGAGTGAAAAACTGTTTTTT. This chain joins TRBV9 and TRBJ1-4, with a weak D call TRBD1 (6 bases). Trimming stripped 10 bases from V and 7 bases from J, with 17 bases between. The V gene's germline CDR1 is SGDLS and CDR2 YYNGEE. This CDR3 comprises 13 residues.

This CDR3 is CASSEERYEQYF. CDR3 coding DNA: TGTGCCAGCAGTGAGGAACGGTACGAGCAGTACTTC. This chain connects TRBV25-1 to TRBJ2-7; unclear D gene. Per germline, CDR1 MGHDK and CDR2 SYGVNS. The CDR3 runs to 12 residues. Between the trimmed V and J ends, which lost 3 bases and 4 bases, there was a span of 7 bases.

V usage is TRBV6-5 and J usage is TRBJ2-2; no clear D. V was shortened by 6 bases and J by 1 base, with 9 bases between the two germline ends. Germline lookup yields CDR1 MNHEY and CDR2 SVGAGI. The CDR3 runs to 14 residues. CDR3 nucleotides: TGTGCCAGCAGGCGGATGGGGAACACCGGGGAGCTGTTTTTT. It specifies CASRRMGNTGELFF.

The rearrangement uses TRBV27 and TRBJ2-5, with 10 bases identical to TRBD1. The germline gives CDR1 MNHEY, CDR2 SMNVEV (reference sequence). J was trimmed by 5 bases and V by 3 bases; bases with no gene match: 15. The CDR3 sequence is 18 residues long. Written as DNA, the CDR3 is TGTGCCAGCAGTTTTACCGGGACAGGGGATTTTAATGTGGAGACCCAGTACTTC. Encoded protein: CASSFTGTGDFNVETQYF.